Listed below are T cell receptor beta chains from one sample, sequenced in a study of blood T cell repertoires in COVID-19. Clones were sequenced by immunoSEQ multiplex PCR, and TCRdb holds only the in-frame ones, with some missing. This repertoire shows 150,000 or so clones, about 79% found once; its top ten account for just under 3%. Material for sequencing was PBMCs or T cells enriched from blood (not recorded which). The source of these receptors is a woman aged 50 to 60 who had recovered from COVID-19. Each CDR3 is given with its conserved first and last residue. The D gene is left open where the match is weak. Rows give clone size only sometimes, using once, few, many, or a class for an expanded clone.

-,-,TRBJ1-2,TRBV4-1,TGCGCCAGCAGCCAAGGGGGCCCATTAGATGGCTACACCTTC,CASSQGGPLDGYTF
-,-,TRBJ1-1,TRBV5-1,TGCGCCAGCAGCCAAAAGAACACTGAAGCTTTCTTT,CASSQKNTEAFF
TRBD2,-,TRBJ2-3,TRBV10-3,TGTGCCATCAGTGAGTGGGCTAGCGGGGGAACAGATACGCAGTATTTT,CAISEWASGGTDTQYF
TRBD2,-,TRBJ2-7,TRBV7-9,TGTGCCAGCAGCAGCCCGGGACTAGCGGGTCCCTACGAGCAGTACTTC,CASSSPGLAGPYEQYF
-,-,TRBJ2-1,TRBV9,TGTGCCAGCAGCCAAGCGCTAGTTGCCTACAATGAGCAGTTCTTC,CASSQALVAYNEQFF
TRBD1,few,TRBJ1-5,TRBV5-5,TGTGCCAGCAGCTTAATACCAGGGGGCGAACAGCCCCAGCATTTT,CASSLIPGGEQPQHF
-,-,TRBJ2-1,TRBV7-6,TGTGCCAGCAGCTTAGAACAGCTCAATGAGCAGTTCTTC,CASSLEQLNEQFF
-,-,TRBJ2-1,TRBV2,TGTGCCAGCGGATCGGGACTTGCCTACAATGAGCAGTTCTTC,CASGSGLAYNEQFF
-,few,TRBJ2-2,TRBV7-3,TGTGCCAGCAGCTTATCCCGGACAGATGGGGAGCTGTTTTTT,CASSLSRTDGELFF
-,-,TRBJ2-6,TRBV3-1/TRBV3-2,TGTGCCAGCAGCGGGGTGGTTCCGGGGGCTGGGGCCAACGTCCTGACTTTC,CASSGVVPGAGANVLTF
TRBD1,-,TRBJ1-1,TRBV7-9,TGTGCCAGCAGAACAGACAGGGTGAACACTGAAGCTTTCTTT,CASRTDRVNTEAFF
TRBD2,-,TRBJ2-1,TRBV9,TGTGCCAGCAGCGTAGCTGGGGGATTACTAGCGGGCAGCCAAATTCCGAACCACAATGAGCAGTTCTTC,CASSVAGGLLAGSQIPNHNEQFF
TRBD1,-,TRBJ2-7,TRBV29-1,TGCAGCGTTAGAAGGACAGGGGGACACGAGCAGTACTTC,CSVRRTGGHEQYF
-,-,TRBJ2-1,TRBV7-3,TGTGCCAGCAGCCCCTCAGCGTACAATGAGCAGTTCTTC,CASSPSAYNEQFF
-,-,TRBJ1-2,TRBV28,TGTGCCAGCAGCCCGACAGAACCCTGGGGTAACTATGGCTACACCTTC,CASSPTEPWGNYGYTF
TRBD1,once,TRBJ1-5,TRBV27,TGTGCCAGCAGTACGACAGGGGGCGCTGGTCAGCCCCAGCATTTT,CASSTTGGAGQPQHF
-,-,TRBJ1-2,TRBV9,TGTGCCAGCAGCGAAGCTGGACTTGGGGTTGGTGGCTACACCTTC,CASSEAGLGVGGYTF
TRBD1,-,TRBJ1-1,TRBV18,TGTGCCAGCTCACCACGAGACAGGGTTACTGAAGCTTTCTTT,CASSPRDRVTEAFF
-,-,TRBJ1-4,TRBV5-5,TGTGCCAGCAGCTTGGCCGGGGGGATTCGAAATGAAAAACTGTTTTTT,CASSLAGGIRNEKLFF
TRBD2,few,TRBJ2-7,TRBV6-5,TGTGCCAGCAGCCTCGGGACTAGCGACTCCTACGAGCAGTACTTC,CASSLGTSDSYEQYF
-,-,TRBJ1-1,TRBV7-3,TGTGCCAGCAGCTTAAATGGGGGGACTGAAGCTTTCTTT,CASSLNGGTEAFF
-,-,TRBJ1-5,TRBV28,TGTGCCAGCAGCCTTGGGATCGGGGGCAATCAGCCCCAGCATTTT,CASSLGIGGNQPQHF
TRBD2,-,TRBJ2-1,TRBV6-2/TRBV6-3,TGTGCCAGCAGTTTACTAGCGGGAGTTTTAAGCCCTACCTACAATGAGCAGTTCTTC,CASSLLAGVLSPTYNEQFF
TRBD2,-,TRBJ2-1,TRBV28,TGTGCCAGCAGTACACTAGCGGGAGATTACAATGAGCAGTTCTTC,CASSTLAGDYNEQFF
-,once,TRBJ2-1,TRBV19,TGTGCCAGTAGTATGAGGGGGAGTTGGGGTGAGCAGTTCTTC,CASSMRGSWGEQFF
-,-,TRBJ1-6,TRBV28,TGTGCCAGCAATGCCGGGGATTCGAGGGCCCTCCACTTT,CASNAGDSRALHF
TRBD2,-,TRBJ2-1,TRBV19,TGTGCCAGTAGCTCTAGCGGGGCCTCCTACAATGAGCAGTTCTTC,CASSSSGASYNEQFF
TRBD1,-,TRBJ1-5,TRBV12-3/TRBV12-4,TGTGCCAGCGGGTCCACAGGGGTTCAGCCCCAGCATTTT,CASGSTGVQPQHF
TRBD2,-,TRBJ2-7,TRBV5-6,TGTGCCAGCAGCTTGGGGGTCAGGGAGGGTAACGAGCAGTACTTC,CASSLGVREGNEQYF
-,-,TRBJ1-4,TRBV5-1,TGCGCCAGCAGCTTGGCCCCGGGGGTAACTAATGAAAAACTGTTTTTT,CASSLAPGVTNEKLFF
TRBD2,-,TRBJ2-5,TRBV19,TGTGCCAGTAGTATTCTAGCGGGGAAAGAGACCCAGTACTTC,CASSILAGKETQYF
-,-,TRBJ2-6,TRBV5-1,TGCGCCAGCAGCACACAGGGCTCTGGGGCCAACGTCCTGACTTTC,CASSTQGSGANVLTF
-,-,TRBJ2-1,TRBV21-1,TGTGCCAGCAGCACCCCCGGGACAGGCCCCCTTACCAACTACACCTACAATGAGCAGTTCTTC,CASSTPGTGPLTNYTYNEQFF
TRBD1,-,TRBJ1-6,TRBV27,TGTGCCAGCAGTTCGTGGGCAGGGGGCTTGAATTCACCCCTCCACTTT,CASSSWAGGLNSPLHF
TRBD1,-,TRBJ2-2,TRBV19,TGTGCCAGTAGTACCCTGACAGGGGGCTGGAACACCGGGGAGCTGTTTTTT,CASSTLTGGWNTGELFF
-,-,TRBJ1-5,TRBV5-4,TGTGCCAGCAGCTTGGACAGGAATCAGCCCCAGCATTTT,CASSLDRNQPQHF
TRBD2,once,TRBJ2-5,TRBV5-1,TGCGCCAGCAGCTTACTAGCGGGGGGGCAAGAGACCCAGTACTTC,CASSLLAGGQETQYF
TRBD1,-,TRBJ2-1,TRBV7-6,TGTGCCAGCAGCTTGCAGGGGGACGAGCAGTTCTTC,CASSLQGDEQFF
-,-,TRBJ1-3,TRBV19,TGTGCCAGTAGTCCTCTCAGCTCTGGAAACACCATATATTTT,CASSPLSSGNTIYF
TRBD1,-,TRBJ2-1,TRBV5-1,TGCGCCAGCAGCTTGACAGGGGTTAACAATGAGCAGTTCTTC,CASSLTGVNNEQFF
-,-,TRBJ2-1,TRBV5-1,TGCGCCAGCAGCTTGGGGAGGAATGAGCAGTTCTTC,CASSLGRNEQFF
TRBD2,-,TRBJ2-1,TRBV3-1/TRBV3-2,TGTGCCAGCAGCCAAGGAGCGGGGCCCCCAGCCCACAATGAGCAGTTCTTC,CASSQGAGPPAHNEQFF